The 3 T cell receptor beta chains reported below all come from one sample, sequenced in a study of control samples from healthy donors and cancer patients. Repertoires were generated with immunoSEQ multiplex PCR, while TCRdb's copy carries only in-frame clones and drops some. The profile shows approximately 40,000 clones, 92% of them singletons. The specimen was blood. These receptors were obtained from a woman aged 50 to 65 in good health.

The CDR3 sequence is CASSLEGGEGNEQFF. In DNA, the CDR3 is TGTGCCAGCAGCTTAGAAGGGGGAGAGGGCAATGAGCAGTTCTTC. The chain uses TRBV11-3 and TRBJ2-1, with D possibly TRBD1 on 6 matching bases. Per the germline V gene, CDR1 is SGHNT and CDR2 is YENEEA. The CDR3 loop spans 15 amino acids. Between the trimmed V and J ends, which lost 0 bases and 6 bases, there was a span of 12 bases.

Notes on this clone: A read error may account for a junction end that differs from germline. V and J are TRBV28 and TRBJ1-2; D might be TRBD1 (6 bases). The CDR3 covers 15 residues. The V gene's germline CDR1 is MDHEN and CDR2 SYDVKM. CDR3 sequence reads: CASNLKTGVFYGYTF. The CDR3 nucleotides read TGTGCCAGCAATTTAAAGACAGGCGTCTTCTATGGCTACACCTTC.

The V gene is TRBV7-2, the J gene TRBJ2-5; the match to TRBD1 covers 7 bases. Germline V gives CDR1 SGHTA, CDR2 FQGNSA. This CDR3 has 16 residues. After removal of 3 bases from V and 4 bases from J, the junction contained 11 bases not matched to a gene. CDR3 residues: CASSFGQALIGETQYF. CDR3 bases: TGTGCCAGCAGCTTTGGACAGGCCCTAATCGGAGAGACCCAGTACTTC.